This TCR beta chain comes out of a study of cytomegalovirus exposure and HLA in healthy donors. In the PCR, 60 Vbeta and 13 Jbeta primers were used. Using immunoSEQ multiplex PCR, the repertoire was profiled, and TCRdb retains in-frame clones only, with some absent. The sample carries hundreds of thousands of clones, about 75% recorded once. As for this clone: What it recognizes is unknown.

The CDR3 sequence is 13 residues long. V was cut by 2 bases and J by 2 bases, with 9 bases left in between. CDR1 SQVTM and CDR2 ANQGSEA come from the germline V gene. Overall study results and limits: There were some V segments, including TRBV6-2 and TRBV6-3, excluded as indistinguishable. Prior analysis indicated that the majority of TCR beta V segments exhibited productivity approximately 87% or approximately 30% of the time.

The sample consisted of PBMCs. The sequence was obtained from a male donor in good health and CMV-seronegative. This chain joins TRBV29-1 and TRBJ2-5; TRBD1 is a possible D gene (5 bases). CDR3 sequence: CSVERQPQETQYF. CDR3 DNA: TGCAGCGTTGAAAGACAGCCTCAAGAGACCCAGTACTTC.